The 17 T cell receptor beta chains below come from one sample, sequenced in a study of regulatory T cells in long-lasting Graves disease. Library construction for TCR beta used iRepertoire HTBI primers and Arm-PCR of CDR3 regions. One entry per CDR3 protein results from TCRdb running MiXCR on the multiplex PCR reads. The sample shows about 620,000 distinct CDR3 sequences, roughly 15% of them seen only once. Specified time point: newly diagnosed GD, antithyroid drugs for less than 3 months. PBMCs were the source of the RNA used for TCR sequencing. These records were also assigned to another study, of T cells in Graves' hyperthyroidism and ophthalmopathy.

The sample was peripheral blood mononuclear cells (PBMCs), taken at new diagnosis, from a patient treated with antithyroid drugs. These receptors were obtained from a woman aged 25 to 45 with Graves disease.

The chain has TRBV28 and TRBJ2-2, with a possible D match to TRBD1 (5 bases). V dropped 7 bases and J dropped 4 bases, with 16 bases sitting between them. The CDR3 spans 15 residues. Germline lookup yields CDR1 MDHEN and CDR2 SYDVKM. CDR3 sequence: CASKIGALSTGELFF. CDR3 DNA sequence: TGTGCCAGCAAAATAGGGGCTTTGAGCACCGGGGAGCTGTTTTTT.

This clonotype was recorded many times. This chain links TRBV28 with TRBJ2-1; 10 bases map to TRBD2. After removal of 6 bases from V and 7 bases from J, the junction contained 21 bases not matched to a gene. CDR1 MDHEN and CDR2 SYDVKM come from the germline V gene. The CDR3 is 19 amino acids. This CDR3 reads CASSARVFVAGGKGNEQFF. Written as DNA, the CDR3 is TGTGCCAGCAGCGCTCGAGTTTTTGTAGCGGGAGGTAAAGGGAATGAGCAGTTCTTC.

This clonotype was recorded at least ten times. The chain links TRBV12-3 or TRBV12-4 to TRBJ1-3; D remains ambiguous. This CDR3 spans 13 amino acids. V dropped 3 bases and J dropped 4 bases, with 7 bases sitting between them. The CDR3 loop reads CASSFAGGNTIYF. Here the CDR3 DNA reads TGTGCCAGCAGTTTCGCAGGAGGAAACACCATATATTTT.

This clonotype was seen many times. This sequence joins TRBV19 and TRBJ1-1; no clear D. V was cut by 2 bases and J by 3 bases, with 10 bases left in between. In germline, CDR1 is LNHDA, CDR2 SQIVND (reference sequence). This CDR3 spans 14 amino acids. The CDR3, as DNA: TGTGCCAGTAGTATAATACGGTCGGACACTGAAGCTTTCTTT. Translation: CASSIIRSDTEAFF.

This clonotype was seen more than once but under ten times. The rearrangement joins TRBV6-2 or TRBV6-3 to TRBJ2-7; unclear D gene. V lost 8 bases to trimming and J lost 5 bases, with 10 bases between them. The CDR3 has 11 residues. Germline-derived CDR1 and CDR2 are MNHEY and SVGEGT. The CDR3 sequence: CASGVGHEQYF. CDR3 sequence (DNA): TGTGCCAGCGGGGTCGGTCACGAGCAGTACTTC.

A few counts support this clonotype. The chain is built from TRBV28 and TRBJ2-7, with TRBD1 matching over 9 bases. The CDR3 contains 14 residues. Germline loops: CDR1 MDHEN, CDR2 SYDVKM. The ends lost 6 bases at V and 3 bases at J; junction bases unmatched: 6. This chain's CDR3 is CASRTGTGSYEQYF. CDR3 DNA: TGTGCCAGCAGAACCGGGACAGGGAGCTACGAGCAGTACTTC.

The genes are TRBV12-3 or TRBV12-4 and TRBJ1-2; unclear D gene. The CDR3 is 15 amino acids. V lost 4 bases to trimming and J lost 2 bases, with 14 bases between them. In DNA form, the CDR3 reads TGTGCCAGCAGTTCCCCCCCCGGGCTGAACTATGGCTACACCTTC. As protein: CASSSPPGLNYGYTF.

The CDR3 DNA follows: TGCAGTGCAAGCGATCCGAACACCGGGGAGCTGTTTTTT. Its protein is CSASDPNTGELFF. The chain joins TRBV20-1 to TRBJ2-2; D not certain. Germline V gives CDR1 DFQATT, CDR2 SNEGSKA (reference sequence). Trimming removed 6 bases from V and 0 bases from J, with 8 bases in between. This CDR3 contains 13 residues.

This clonotype was counted ten times or more. The gene calls are TRBV2 and TRBJ1-1; possible D gene TRBD1, 6 bases. Trimming shortened V by 7 bases and J by 1 base, and 16 bases separated the two germline ends. Germline V lookup: CDR1 SNHLY, CDR2 FYNNEI. CDR3 length: 15 amino acids. The CDR3 loop reads CASTLDSTTNTEAFF. The CDR3 DNA reads as TGTGCCAGCACCTTGGACAGCACAACGAACACTGAAGCTTTCTTT. The whole variable domain, filled in from reference TRBV2 and TRBJ1-1, reads EPEVTQTPSHQVTQMGQEVILRCVPISNHLYFYWYRQILGQKVEFLVSFYNNEISEKSEIFDDQFSVERPDGSNFTLKIRSTKLEDSAMYFCASTLDSTTNTEAFFGQGTRLTVV.

In its sample, this clonotype was seen a few times. The J gene is TRBJ2-3, the V gene TRBV13; D is possibly TRBD2 (6 bases). V gave up 5 bases and J gave up 3 bases, with 15 bases separating them. The CDR3 has 15 amino acids. The germline gives CDR1 PRHDT, CDR2 FYEKMQ (reference sequence). The CDR3 region is CASSPRHGTTDTQYF. CDR3 sequence (DNA): TGTGCCAGCAGCCCTAGGCACGGGACTACAGATACGCAGTATTTT.

Many counts were recorded for this clonotype. This chain links TRBV24-1 with TRBJ2-5; 8 bases map to TRBD1. The CDR3 has 14 amino acids. V was clipped by 9 bases and J by 4 bases; unmatched bases: 9. CDR1 is KGHDR, CDR2 SFDVKD, per germline. The CDR3 DNA sequence: TGTGCCACCTCAGGACAGGGAGGAATAGAGACCCAGTACTTC. Amino acids: CATSGQGGIETQYF.

In its sample, this clonotype was seen many times. This chain uses TRBV28 with TRBJ2-7; 8 bases align to TRBD1. The CDR3 sequence is 14 residues long. CDR1 is MDHEN and CDR2 is SYDVKM in the germline V gene. V was clipped by 6 bases and J by 3 bases; unmatched bases: 7. CDR3 residues: CASSPGGVGYEQYF. The DNA of the CDR3 is TGTGCCAGCAGCCCAGGGGGCGTAGGCTACGAGCAGTACTTC.

This clonotype has ten or more counts. The rearrangement joins TRBV12-3 or TRBV12-4 to TRBJ2-3; TRBD1 is a possible D gene (6 bases). This CDR3 spans 15 amino acids. V lost 1 base, J lost 4 bases, and 12 bases lay in between. The CDR3: CASSLGGGGPDTQYF. The CDR3 DNA is TGTGCCAGCAGTTTAGGCGGTGGGGGCCCAGATACGCAGTATTTT.

In this sample, this clonotype turned up a few times. The chain is built from TRBV7-2 and TRBJ2-7; 9 bases agree with TRBD1. Germline V CDR1 and CDR2: SGHTA, FQGNSA. With 3 bases clipped from V and 2 bases from J, the junction kept 5 bases outside the gene matches. CDR3 size: 15 residues. As DNA, the CDR3 is TGTGCCAGCAGCTTTATTGGGACAGGGACCTACGAGCAGTACTTC. Its translation is CASSFIGTGTYEQYF. Full variable domain (outside the CDR3, taken from reference TRBV7-2 and TRBJ2-7): GAGVSQSPSNKVTEKGKDVELRCDPISGHTALYWYRQSLGQGLEFLIYFQGNSAPDKSGLPSDRFSAERTGGSVSTLTIQRTQQEDSAVYLCASSFIGTGTYEQYFGPGTRLTVT.

This clonotype was counted only a few times. This chain uses TRBV9 with TRBJ2-5; D is tentatively TRBD1 or TRBD2 (5 bases each). CDR1 and CDR2 (germline): SGDLS, YYNGEE. V was pared by 4 bases and J by 4 bases, with 17 bases between. The CDR3 is made up of 15 amino acids. CDR3 in amino acids: CASSTDQGRSETQYF. DNA for the CDR3: TGTGCCAGCAGCACTGACCAGGGACGTTCAGAGACCCAGTACTTC.

This clonotype showed up many times. J is TRBJ2-7 and V is TRBV28, with D possibly matching TRBD1 (6 bases). The V end lost 4 bases, the J end lost 1 base, and 14 bases lay between the germline ends. The CDR3 contains 15 residues. CDR1 and CDR2 (germline): MDHEN, SYDVKM. CDR3 in amino acids: CASSSTGTSSYEQYF. CDR3 DNA sequence: TGTGCCAGCAGTTCCACCGGGACATCTTCCTACGAGCAGTACTTC. The full variable domain, rest sourced from reference TRBV28 and TRBJ2-7, is DVKVTQSSRYLVKRTGEKVFLECVQDMDHENMFWYRQDPGLGLRLIYFSYDVKMKEKGDIPEGYSVSREKKERFSLILESASTNQTSMYLCASSSTGTSSYEQYFGPGTRLTVT.

The V gene is TRBV5-6, the J gene TRBJ2-7, with D perhaps matching TRBD2 (6 bases). The germline V gene has CDR1 SGHDT and CDR2 YYEEEE. V was cut by 4 bases and J by 3 bases, with 11 bases left in between. The CDR3 length is 13 residues. CDR3 sequence reads: CASSRGLFYEQYF. The CDR3 DNA reads TGTGCCAGCAGCCGGGGACTCTTCTACGAGCAGTACTTC.